This TCR beta chain derives from a study of T cells in Graves' hyperthyroidism and ophthalmopathy. Amplification targeted TCR beta CDR3 regions from RNA transcripts. In the first-round RT-PCR of the TCR CDR3, the HTBI primer set was used. Via MiXCR, TCRdb re-called the multiplex PCR reads, giving one row per CDR3 protein. This table has roughly 840,000 distinct CDR3 sequences, 35% to 40% appearing once. In its sample, this clonotype was seen many times. This CDR3 region has 14 residues. The V end lost 1 base, the J end lost 4 bases, and 11 bases lay between the germline ends. The germline gives CDR1 SGHVS, CDR2 FNYEAQ.

The chain employs TRBV7-6 and TRBJ2-7; D is undetermined. The sample consisted of blood. The sequence was collected from a man between 18 and 29 years old with Graves' hyperthyroidism. Written as DNA, the CDR3 is TGTGCCAGCAGCTTAGGGCCTAGTAGGTACGAGCAGTACTTC. It encodes CASSLGPSRYEQYF.